Below, 26 T cell receptor beta chains from the same sample are listed, as sequenced in a study of blood T cell repertoires in COVID-19. Using immunoSEQ multiplex PCR, the repertoire was profiled, and TCRdb retains in-frame clones only, with some absent. The sample holds 95,000 to 150,000 clones; 75% to 90% are singletons and the top ten take about 4.1%. The specimen was peripheral blood. The receptor source for this set is a man between 35 and 55 years old with acute or convalescent COVID-19.

This chain links TRBV4-3 with TRBJ2-5; D gene uncertain. V lost 0 bases and J lost 11, with 13 bases in between. Germline V gene lookup returns CDR1 LGHNA and CDR2 YSLEER. The CDR3 spans 13 residues. In DNA form, the CDR3 reads TGCGCCAGCAGCCAAGATCCCAGCGCCAGACAGTACTTC. This encodes CASSQDPSARQYF.

The rearrangement joins TRBV5-6 to TRBJ1-5; D might be TRBD1 (6 bases). In germline, CDR1 is SGHDT, CDR2 YYEEEE. The CDR3 runs 16 residues. The V end was cut by 5 bases, the J end by 4 bases, with 19 bases between. The CDR3 region is CASSYKQGSLNQPQHF. As DNA, the CDR3 is TGTGCCAGCAGTTACAAACAGGGAAGTTTGAATCAGCCCCAGCATTTT.

The rearrangement links TRBV6-1 to TRBJ2-3; D gene ambiguous. The CDR3 is made up of 19 amino acids. V was cut by 4 bases and J by 0 bases, with 23 bases left in between. The germline V gene encodes CDR1 MNHNS and CDR2 SASEGT. DNA for the CDR3: TGTGCCAGCAGTGCTTCCGGCCGCAGGCATCTAACTAGCACAGATACGCAGTATTTT. Its protein product is CASSASGRRHLTSTDTQYF.

The chain has TRBV11-2 and TRBJ2-5, with TRBD2 matching over 12 bases. CDR1 is SGHAT and CDR2 is FQNNGV in the germline V gene. CDR3 size: 16 residues. The J segment lost 2 bases and the V segment lost 2 bases, leaving 3 bases of the junction unmatched. CDR3 sequence: CASSLLAGGPQETQYF. CDR3 DNA: TGTGCCAGCAGCTTACTAGCGGGAGGGCCTCAAGAGACCCAGTACTTC.

The chain employs TRBV5-1 and TRBJ1-6; no clear D gene. V was trimmed by 0 bases and J by 11 bases, leaving 15 bases between them. Germline loops: CDR1 SGHRS, CDR2 YFSETQ. The length of the CDR3 is 15 residues. The CDR3 bases are TGCGCCAGCAGCTTGGAAGTACTGTTATCCGCACCCCTCCACTTT. As protein: CASSLEVLLSAPLHF.

J is TRBJ2-1 and V is TRBV29-1; possible D gene TRBD2, 6 bases. Trimming stripped 3 bases from V and 6 bases from J, with 30 bases between. The CDR3 has 19 amino acids. Per germline, CDR1 SQVTM and CDR2 ANQGSEA. CDR3 nucleotide sequence: TGCAGCGTTGACCGGGGATCGGGGAGGCCCCTCCTAAGATTCAATGAGCAGTTCTTC. Protein product: CSVDRGSGRPLLRFNEQFF.

Here the CDR3 reads CASSLLENTEAFF. The CDR3 DNA is TGCGCCAGCAGCTTGCTAGAGAACACTGAAGCTTTCTTT. V usage is TRBV5-1 and J usage is TRBJ1-1; D uncertain. Trimming left V 1 base short and J 1 base short, with 5 bases between. The length of the CDR3 is 13 residues. Germline-derived CDR1 and CDR2 are SGHRS and YFSETQ.

The chain couples TRBV7-8 to TRBJ2-5, with TRBD2 identical over 11 bases. Germline CDR1 and CDR2: SGHVS and FQNEAQ. J was trimmed by 5 bases and V by 5 bases; bases with no gene match: 7. The CDR3 contains 15 residues. The CDR3 loop reads CASSPTSGTRETQYF. DNA of the CDR3: TGTGCCAGCAGCCCGACTAGCGGGACTCGTGAGACCCAGTACTTC.

CDR3: CASSDGRGGLIWTGANVLTF. CDR3 DNA: TGTGCCAGCAGTGACGGCCGTGGGGGGTTAATATGGACTGGGGCCAACGTCCTGACTTTC. The V and J genes are TRBV6-1 and TRBJ2-6; a weak D match, TRBD2 (6 bases). Looked up from germline, CDR1 is MNHNS and CDR2 is SASEGT. Trimming removed 3 bases at V and 2 bases at J, with 23 bases between. The CDR3 loop spans 20 amino acids.

The rearrangement links TRBV7-2 to TRBJ2-7; tentatively, D is TRBD2 (6 bases). V lost 0 bases and J lost 5, with 11 bases in between. The CDR3 runs to 14 residues. CDR1 SGHTA and CDR2 FQGNSA come from the germline V gene. The CDR3 is CASSLATSSNEQYF. The DNA of the CDR3 is TGTGCCAGCAGCTTAGCGACTAGTTCGAACGAGCAGTACTTC.

This sequence joins TRBV7-3 and TRBJ1-1; D remains ambiguous. CDR1 and CDR2 (germline): SGHTA, FQGTGA. The CDR3 length is 13 residues. V lost 4 bases to trimming and J lost 3 bases, with 9 bases between them. The CDR3 spells CASSSHPDTEAFF. CDR3 sequence (DNA): TGTGCCAGCAGCTCCCATCCGGACACTGAAGCTTTCTTT.

The rearrangement joins TRBV5-8 to TRBJ1-1; D is perhaps TRBD1 (6 bases). V lost 5 bases, J lost 4 bases, and 18 bases lay in between. The CDR3 contains 15 residues. Germline CDR1 SGHTS, CDR2 YDEGEE. CDR3 DNA sequence: TGTGCCAGCAGTTATCCTGGGCACAGGGCCACTGAAGCTTTCTTT. Translation gives CASSYPGHRATEAFF.

The table lists this clone with a count of one. The J gene is TRBJ2-3, the V gene TRBV10-1; 7 bases line up with TRBD2. The junction had 8 bases not matched to a gene; V was cut back by 6 bases and J by 5 bases. Germline loops: CDR1 WNHNN, CDR2 SYGVQD (reference sequence). The CDR3 loop spans 14 amino acids. DNA for the CDR3: TGCGCCAGCAGCCCGGGGCTAGCGGTAGATACGCAGTATTTT. Translating it yields CASSPGLAVDTQYF.

The chain is built from TRBV7-3 and TRBJ2-3; 14 positions agree with TRBD2. V dropped 3 bases and J dropped 0; count of bases not matched to a gene: 11. The CDR3 totals 20 residues. CDR1 SGHTA and CDR2 FQGTGA come from the germline V gene. As DNA, the CDR3 is TGTGCCAGCAGCTTGGGACTAGCGGGGGCCATGTGGACTAGCACAGATACGCAGTATTTT. Translation gives CASSLGLAGAMWTSTDTQYF.

CDR3 protein: CASSQEVAGLASNEQFF. The CDR3 DNA follows: TGTGCCAGCAGCCAAGAGGTCGCGGGACTAGCTAGCAATGAGCAGTTCTTC. The J gene is TRBJ2-1, the V gene TRBV3-1 (or the pseudogene TRBV3-2); 9 bases align to TRBD2. J gave up 6 bases and V 0 bases, and 9 bases lay outside the gene matches. The CDR3 extends over 17 amino acids. CDR1 and CDR2 from the germline V gene are LGHDT and YNNKEL (reference sequence).

This chain uses TRBV19 with TRBJ2-3; TRBD2 matches at 9 bases. Germline assignment: CDR1 LNHDA and CDR2 SQIVND (reference sequence). There are 15 residues in the CDR3. With 7 bases clipped from V and 3 bases from J, the junction kept 8 bases outside the gene matches. DNA of the CDR3: TGTGCCAGTAAAGGGCTAGCGGGAATGACAGATACGCAGTATTTT. Residues: CASKGLAGMTDTQYF.

The V and J genes are TRBV2 and TRBJ2-2; D unresolved. The CDR3 totals 12 residues. Germline lookup yields CDR1 SNHLY and CDR2 FYNNEI. Trimming stripped 3 bases from V and 3 bases from J, with 2 bases between. CDR3 in amino acids: CASSDDTGELFF. For the CDR3, the DNA is TGTGCCAGCAGTGACGACACCGGGGAGCTGTTTTTT.

V and J are TRBV19 and TRBJ1-4, with D maybe TRBD1 (6 bases). CDR1 is LNHDA, CDR2 SQIVND, per germline (reference sequence). There are 16 residues in the CDR3. V was trimmed by 5 bases and J by 3 bases, leaving 16 bases between them. This chain's CDR3 is CASSSPGGASNEKLFF. The CDR3 DNA follows: TGTGCCAGTAGTTCCCCGGGGGGCGCTTCTAATGAAAAACTGTTTTTT.

The V gene is TRBV27, the J gene TRBJ1-1, with 7 bases fitting TRBD1. Per germline, CDR1 MNHEY and CDR2 SMNVEV (reference sequence). Unmatched junction bases numbered 8, after V lost 3 bases and J lost 10 bases. The CDR3 sequence is 13 residues long. CDR3 DNA: TGTGCCAGCAGTTTCGAACCAAGGGGGCGAGCTTTCTTT. Amino acids: CASSFEPRGRAFF.

This clone was seen more than once but under ten times. The CDR3 DNA reads as TGTGCCAGCAGTGTAACCAGAGGACACCTCTCTGGAAACACCATATATTTT. This translates into CASSVTRGHLSGNTIYF. The chain has TRBV6-1 and TRBJ1-3; tentatively, D is TRBD1 (5 bases). This CDR3 is built from 17 residues. CDR1 and CDR2 (germline): MNHNS, SASEGT. V gave up 4 bases and J gave up 0 bases, with 16 bases separating them.

The chain has TRBV12-3 or TRBV12-4 and TRBJ2-5; 8 nucleotides line up with TRBD1. This CDR3 contains 13 residues. Unmatched junction bases numbered 2, after V lost 4 bases and J lost 4 bases. The CDR3 nucleotides read TGTGCCAGCAGTTCCAGGGGGCGAGAGACCCAGTACTTC. Translated, it gives CASSSRGRETQYF.

The sample holds one count of this clone. Here the CDR3 reads CASSQAGFGTEAFF. The CDR3 DNA is TGTGCCAGCAGCCAAGCCGGGTTTGGAACTGAAGCTTTCTTT. The chain joins TRBV3-1 (or the pseudogene TRBV3-2) to TRBJ1-1; D remains unclear. V shed 1 base and J shed 5 bases, with 11 bases lying between them. The CDR3 has 14 residues. Germline assignment: CDR1 LGHDT and CDR2 YNNKEL (reference sequence).

V gene TRBV9 combines with J gene TRBJ2-3; 7 nucleotides agree with TRBD2. With V trimmed by 0 bases and J by 3 bases, 7 bases remained unmatched. The germline V gene encodes CDR1 SGDLS and CDR2 YYNGEE. This CDR3 region has 16 residues. The CDR3 coding sequence is TGTGCCAGCAGCGTAGGCGGGGGAGAAGGGACAGATACGCAGTATTTT. It specifies CASSVGGGEGTDTQYF.

The chain couples TRBV19 to TRBJ2-7; 7 bases align to TRBD1. This CDR3 has 13 residues. Losses at the gene ends were 5 bases for V and 4 bases for J; bases not matched to a gene: 5. CDR1 and CDR2 (germline): LNHDA, SQIVND (reference sequence). The CDR3 DNA sequence: TGTGCCAGTAGTTGGCAGGGGGATTACGAGCAGTACTTC. Amino acid sequence: CASSWQGDYEQYF.

This clone appeared once. The V and J genes are TRBV10-3 and TRBJ1-6; 9 positions match TRBD1. This CDR3 contains 14 residues. Germline CDR1 is ENHRY and CDR2 is SYGVKD. With V trimmed by 6 bases and J by 10 bases, 7 bases remained unmatched. CDR3 amino acids: CAISARDRDSPLHF. In DNA form, the CDR3 reads TGTGCCATCAGCGCCCGGGACAGGGACTCACCCCTCCACTTT.

The rearrangement uses TRBV30 and TRBJ2-3; weak D call: TRBD2 (6 bases). In germline, CDR1 is GTSNPN, CDR2 SVGIG (reference sequence). Trimming left V 1 base short and J 2 bases short, with 10 bases between. This CDR3 is built from 14 residues. The CDR3 coding sequence is TGTGCCTGGAGTGCGGGAGTTGACACAGATACGCAGTATTTT. It is translated as CAWSAGVDTDTQYF.